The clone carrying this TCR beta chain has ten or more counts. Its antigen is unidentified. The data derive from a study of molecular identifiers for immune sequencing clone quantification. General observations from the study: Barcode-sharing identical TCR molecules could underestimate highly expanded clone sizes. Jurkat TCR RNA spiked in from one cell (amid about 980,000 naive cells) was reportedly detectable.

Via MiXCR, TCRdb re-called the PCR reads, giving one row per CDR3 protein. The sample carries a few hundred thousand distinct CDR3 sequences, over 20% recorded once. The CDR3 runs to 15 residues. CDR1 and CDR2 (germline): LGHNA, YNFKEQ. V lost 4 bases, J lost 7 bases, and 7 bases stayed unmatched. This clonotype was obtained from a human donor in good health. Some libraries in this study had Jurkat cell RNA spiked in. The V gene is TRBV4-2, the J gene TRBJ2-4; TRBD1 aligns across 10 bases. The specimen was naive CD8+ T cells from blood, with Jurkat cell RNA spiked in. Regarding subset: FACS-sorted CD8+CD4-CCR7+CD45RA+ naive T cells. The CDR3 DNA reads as TGTGCCAGCAGCCCGGACAGGGGGTTCCTCAACATTCAGTACTTC. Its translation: CASSPDRGFLNIQYF.